This is a list of T cell receptor beta chains from one sample in a study of blood T cell repertoires in COVID-19. Clones were read by immunoSEQ multiplex PCR, and TCRdb kept only the in-frame ones, dropping some. The sample has some 70,000 clones, 82% seen once. The sequenced sample consisted of peripheral blood. Every receptor here comes from a woman in her fifties or sixties with acute or convalescent COVID-19. Both conserved end residues are part of each CDR3. A D gene is named only where the DNA matches it firmly. The listing skips clone size in some rows; elsewhere it reads once, few, many or a size class.

d_call j_call v_call clone_size cdr3_nt cdr3_aa
NA TRBJ2-1 TRBV11-2 NA TGTGCCAGCAGTTATACCGGGACAGGGGGTCGTAGCGGGAGGCTCCACAATGAGCAGTTCTTC CASSYTGTGGRSGRLHNEQFF
TRBD1 TRBJ1-2 TRBV7-8 NA TGTGCCAGCAGTCCCCCCCCGAGACAGGGGGCCAAAGGCTACACCTTC CASSPPPRQGAKGYTF
NA TRBJ1-5 TRBV6-1 once TGTGCCAGCAGTGAATACAGGGATCAGCCCCAGCATTTT CASSEYRDQPQHF
NA TRBJ2-3 TRBV6-5 NA TGTGCCAGCAGTCGACGCGGGACAGTTGCAGATACGCAGTATTTT CASSRRGTVADTQYF
NA TRBJ1-2 TRBV9 NA TGTGCCAGCAGCGCTCAACGGGGCGGGGTCGGCTACACCTTC CASSAQRGGVGYTF
TRBD2 TRBJ2-1 TRBV5-4 NA TGTGCCAGCAGACCCACTAGCGGAGAACCCAATGAGCAGTTCTTC CASRPTSGEPNEQFF
TRBD1 TRBJ1-2 TRBV6-5 NA TGTGCCAGCAAGTACCCCGGGACAGGCTTTGTGGGCTACACCTTC CASKYPGTGFVGYTF
NA TRBJ1-2 TRBV7-6 once TGTGCCAGCAGCCCCACAGGGAACTATGGCTACACCTTC CASSPTGNYGYTF
TRBD1 TRBJ1-3 TRBV19 NA TGTGCCAGTAGTTCAGGGGGCGCCGGAAACACCATATATTTT CASSSGGAGNTIYF
TRBD1 TRBJ1-5 TRBV28 few TGTGCCAGCAGTCCCATGACAGGGGGTCAGCCCCAGCATTTT CASSPMTGGQPQHF
NA TRBJ1-1 TRBV6-5 NA TGTGCCAGCAGGCGGTCCTTGGGAGCTGAAGCTTTCTTT CASRRSLGAEAFF
TRBD2 TRBJ2-3 TRBV6-6 NA TGTGCCAGCAGTTATTACCGCGGGGGTACGCAGTATTTT CASSYYRGGTQYF
TRBD1 TRBJ1-6 TRBV18 NA TGTGCCAGCTCAGGCCCGGGACAGAATAATTCACCCCTCCACTTT CASSGPGQNNSPLHF
TRBD1 TRBJ1-5 TRBV18 NA TGTGCCAGCTCTTATGGACAGGGGGCCGATCAGCCCCAGCATTTT CASSYGQGADQPQHF
TRBD1 TRBJ1-5 TRBV7-3 few TGTGCCAGCAGCTTACCTCAGGGGGCGAGCAATCAGCCCCAGCATTTT CASSLPQGASNQPQHF
NA TRBJ1-3 TRBV3-1/TRBV3-2 NA TGTGCCAGCAGCCCCTTCACAGGGTCCGGAAACACCATATATTTT CASSPFTGSGNTIYF
TRBD2 TRBJ2-3 TRBV5-1 once TGCGCCAGCAGCCTGGGCACTAGCGGGGGGGCAGATACGCAGTATTTT CASSLGTSGGADTQYF
NA TRBJ1-6 TRBV2 few TGTGCCAGCAGTGCGGAAGGGGTCGGTTCACCCCTCCACTTT CASSAEGVGSPLHF
NA TRBJ2-7 TRBV2 NA TGTGCCAGCACCTTCCTCCGGGACTTATACGAGCAGTACTTC CASTFLRDLYEQYF
NA TRBJ2-7 TRBV5-1 once TGCGCCAGCAGTCTCTTTAGACAGCATAGCTACGAGCAGTACTTC CASSLFRQHSYEQYF
TRBD1 TRBJ2-1 TRBV30 NA TGTGCCTGGTCCGGGACAGGGGGCCTCTACAATGAGCAGTTCTTC CAWSGTGGLYNEQFF
NA TRBJ2-5 TRBV28 NA TGTGCCAGCAGCCGTCCCGGGACATTAGTGGGGACCCAGTACTTC CASSRPGTLVGTQYF
NA TRBJ2-5 TRBV5-1 NA TGCGCCAGCAGCTTGATCGGTTCGGGACAAGAGACCCAGTACTTC CASSLIGSGQETQYF
NA TRBJ1-5 TRBV7-8 NA TGTGCCAGCAGCTTAGACGGTTTTCGGGGCAATCAGCCCCAGCATTTT CASSLDGFRGNQPQHF
NA TRBJ1-2 TRBV9 NA TGTGCCAGCAGCGTCGATGCGGGACGGAACTATGGCTACACCTTC CASSVDAGRNYGYTF
TRBD2 TRBJ2-1 TRBV3-1/TRBV3-2 once TGTGCCAGCAGCCGAGGCGGGGGGCTTTACAATGAGCAGTTCTTC CASSRGGGLYNEQFF
NA TRBJ1-1 TRBV19 NA TGTGCCAGTAGTAGGAGGGACGGCCCAATGAACACTGAAGCTTTCTTT CASSRRDGPMNTEAFF
NA TRBJ1-5 TRBV19 NA TGTGCCAGTAGTATGCGGGGAGAATATAGCAATCAGCCCCAGCATTTT CASSMRGEYSNQPQHF
TRBD1 TRBJ1-2 TRBV5-5 NA TGTGCCAGCAACGAGGGACAGGGAAAGGGAGAGACCCGGTTCTATGGCTACACCTTC CASNEGQGKGETRFYGYTF
NA TRBJ1-4 TRBV18 NA TGTGCCAGCTCACCTACAGACCTTATAAACTTTAATGAAAAACTGTTTTTT CASSPTDLINFNEKLFF
TRBD1 TRBJ1-1 TRBV4-1 NA TGCGCCAGCAGCCAGGGGACAGGTCTGAACACTGAAGCTTTCTTT CASSQGTGLNTEAFF
TRBD2 TRBJ2-1 TRBV10-1 NA TGCGCCAGCAGTGATAAACTAGCGGGAGACAATGAGCAGTTCTTC CASSDKLAGDNEQFF
NA TRBJ1-5 TRBV7-2 few TGTGCCAGCAGCTTAGCCACATGGCAGCCCCAGCATTTT CASSLATWQPQHF
NA TRBJ2-4 TRBV2 NA TGTGCCAGCAGTGAAAGGGGTTTTCAGTACTTC CASSERGFQYF
NA TRBJ1-4 TRBV12-3/TRBV12-4 NA TGTGCCAGCAGTCTATCAACTAATGAAAAACTGTTTTTT CASSLSTNEKLFF
NA TRBJ1-2 TRBV11-2 NA TGTGCCAGCAGCTCCCGGACAGTCTATGGCTACACCTTC CASSSRTVYGYTF
NA TRBJ2-3 TRBV5-1 NA TGCGCCAGCAGCCCAGCCGACAGAACCAACACAGATACGCAGTATTTT CASSPADRTNTDTQYF
NA TRBJ1-5 TRBV12-3/TRBV12-4 NA TGTGCCAGCAGTCCAAGGGGGCAGCCCCAGCATTTT CASSPRGQPQHF
TRBD1 TRBJ1-1 TRBV6-5 NA TGTGCCAGCACCGGGACAGGGGGGACCACTGAAGCTTTCTTT CASTGTGGTTEAFF
TRBD2 TRBJ2-3 TRBV30 NA TGTGCCCGGGGCGGGACTAGAGGGACAGATACGCAGTATTTT CARGGTRGTDTQYF
TRBD1 TRBJ1-1 TRBV2 NA TGTGCCAGCAGTGAAGACCAGGGGGCGACTGAAGCTTTCTTT CASSEDQGATEAFF
TRBD2 TRBJ2-1 TRBV5-4 NA TGTGCCAGCAGCAGGACTAGCGGGGGGGCCTACAATGAGCAGTTCTTC CASSRTSGGAYNEQFF
TRBD1 TRBJ1-4 TRBV28 NA TGTGCCAGCAGTTCAACAGGGGGCCTAGTCGAAAAACTGTTTTTT CASSSTGGLVEKLFF
TRBD2 TRBJ2-1 TRBV6-4 NA TGTGCCAGCAGTGAGCGCCCAGCGGGGGGGAACAATGAGCAGTTCTTC CASSERPAGGNNEQFF
TRBD2 TRBJ2-1 TRBV19 once TGTGCCAGTAGTGGGACTAGTACTAAGGGAAATGAGCAGTTCTTC CASSGTSTKGNEQFF
TRBD1 TRBJ1-2 TRBV28 few TGTGCCAGCAGTTTAAACCCCCCCCGGGACAGGGATAATGGCTACACCTTC CASSLNPPRDRDNGYTF
NA TRBJ2-7 TRBV7-2 NA TGTGCCAGCAGCGGCCAGACAGTATCCTACGAGCAGTACTTC CASSGQTVSYEQYF
TRBD1 TRBJ1-2 TRBV5-5 NA TGTGCCAGCAGCCCCAACAGGGGGGGACTCTATGGCTACACCTTC CASSPNRGGLYGYTF
NA TRBJ2-3 TRBV2 NA TGTGCCAGCAGTGACCGGGGGAGCACAGATACGCAGTATTTT CASSDRGSTDTQYF
TRBD2 TRBJ2-1 TRBV5-1 NA TGCGCCAGCAGCTGGGTCGGGACTAGCGGGAGCAATGAGCAGTTCTTC CASSWVGTSGSNEQFF
TRBD2 TRBJ2-5 TRBV7-2 NA TGTGCCAGCAGCTTAGCGGGACTAGCGGGGAGGAAGACCCAGTACTTC CASSLAGLAGRKTQYF
NA TRBJ2-7 TRBV6-5 once TGTGCCAGCAGATCAGCGACAGGTTCGCAGTACTTC CASRSATGSQYF
TRBD1 TRBJ2-2 TRBV11-3 NA TGTGCCAGCAGCCCGCGCAGGGGGCCGACCGGGGAGCTGTTTTTT CASSPRRGPTGELFF